Listed below are T cell receptor beta chains from one sample, sequenced in a study of cytomegalovirus exposure and HLA in healthy donors. This table comes from immunoSEQ multiplex PCR, and its TCRdb copy is limited to in-frame clones, with some not included. Of over 45,000 clones listed, 80% to 95% are singletons. Sequencing input: PBMCs. The origin of the receptors is a young woman in good health and CMV-seronegative. Each CDR3 is given with its conserved first and last residue. D genes are given only for firm matches. For some rows the clone size is stated as once, few or many, or as a class when expanded; others skip it.

TRBV10-3	NA	TRBD2	TRBJ2-3	TGTGCCATAAGGGGGGATGGAGCGGGGGCCTTCACAGATACGCAGTATTTT	CAIRGDGAGAFTDTQYF
TRBV19	NA	TRBD1	TRBJ1-2	TGTGCCAGTAGTATTGGGACAGGCATTGGGCACTATGGCTACACCTTC	CASSIGTGIGHYGYTF
TRBV19	NA	NA	TRBJ2-3	TGTGCCAGTAGTATCGCGTCAGATACGCAGTATTTT	CASSIASDTQYF
TRBV5-6	NA	NA	TRBJ2-4	TGTGCCAGCAGCTTCCGGGACATTCAGTACTTC	CASSFRDIQYF
TRBV5-1	NA	NA	TRBJ1-2	TGCGCCAGCAGCTTGGCCGGGGTGGGCTATGGCTACACCTTC	CASSLAGVGYGYTF
TRBV7-7	NA	TRBD2	TRBJ2-1	TGTGCCAGCAGCCCCGTTGGTCTAGCGGACAATGAGCAGTTCTTC	CASSPVGLADNEQFF
TRBV5-8	NA	NA	TRBJ1-2	TGTGCCAGCAGCTTGGAGGGGACACGGGTAGTTTACTATGGCTACACCTTC	CASSLEGTRVVYYGYTF
TRBV2	NA	TRBD1	TRBJ2-5	TGTGTCAGCAGCCCAGACAGGGGATGGGGAGGAGAGACCCAGTACTTC	CVSSPDRGWGGETQYF
TRBV4-3	NA	TRBD2	TRBJ2-3	TGCGCCAGCAGCCAAGGATCGACTAGCGGGAGATTCGGAGAGTCAGATACGCAGTATTTT	CASSQGSTSGRFGESDTQYF
TRBV15	NA	NA	TRBJ2-6	TGTGCCACCAGCCCTCGGCGGGAAGGGGCCAACGTCCTGACTTTC	CATSPRREGANVLTF
TRBV27	NA	NA	TRBJ2-1	TGTGCCAGCATGGAGGAGGACCGGGGGTACAATGAGCAGTTCTTC	CASMEEDRGYNEQFF
TRBV5-6	NA	NA	TRBJ2-5	TGTGCCAGCAGCTTAGATCCTGCAGCGGCTGGACAAGAGACCCAGTACTTC	CASSLDPAAAGQETQYF
TRBV27	NA	TRBD1	TRBJ1-5	TGTGCCAGCAGATCCTACGCCGGGACAGGGTTTAATAGCAATCAGCCCCAGCATTTT	CASRSYAGTGFNSNQPQHF
TRBV5-6	once	TRBD1	TRBJ1-2	TGTGCCAGCAGTCCCGGGACAGGGCGCCTGCGGGGCTACACCTTC	CASSPGTGRLRGYTF
TRBV7-3	NA	NA	TRBJ1-6	TGTGCCAGCAGCTTAGGAGGATCGGATTCACCCCTCCACTTT	CASSLGGSDSPLHF
TRBV27	NA	NA	TRBJ1-1	TGTGCCAGATGGATAGCGAGGGCTTTCTTT	CARWIARAFF
TRBV25-1	NA	NA	TRBJ1-1	TGTGCCAGCAGTGACTGGGGGGGCACTGAAGCTTTCTTT	CASSDWGGTEAFF
TRBV5-6	NA	NA	TRBJ2-1	TGTGCCAGCAGCTCAGGGCAGGGGTGGGGCTCCAATGAGCAGTTCTTC	CASSSGQGWGSNEQFF
TRBV25-1	NA	TRBD1	TRBJ2-1	TGTGCCAGCAGTGTCATAGGGACAGCCGCCGAGAATGAGCAGTTCTTC	CASSVIGTAAENEQFF
TRBV7-2	NA	NA	TRBJ1-5	TGTGCCAGCAGCCTTCGGTCGAATCAGCCCCAGCATTTT	CASSLRSNQPQHF
TRBV2	NA	NA	TRBJ2-1	TGTGCCAGCAGTGAAACAGGGGGGGCCTACAATGAGCAGTTCTTC	CASSETGGAYNEQFF
TRBV7-3	NA	NA	TRBJ2-1	TGTGCCAGCAGCTTAAATTCAGATGAGCAGTTCTTC	CASSLNSDEQFF
TRBV7-3	NA	TRBD2	TRBJ2-5	TGTGCCAGCAGCTTGGGCCTAGCGGGGGTGGAGACCCAGTACTTC	CASSLGLAGVETQYF